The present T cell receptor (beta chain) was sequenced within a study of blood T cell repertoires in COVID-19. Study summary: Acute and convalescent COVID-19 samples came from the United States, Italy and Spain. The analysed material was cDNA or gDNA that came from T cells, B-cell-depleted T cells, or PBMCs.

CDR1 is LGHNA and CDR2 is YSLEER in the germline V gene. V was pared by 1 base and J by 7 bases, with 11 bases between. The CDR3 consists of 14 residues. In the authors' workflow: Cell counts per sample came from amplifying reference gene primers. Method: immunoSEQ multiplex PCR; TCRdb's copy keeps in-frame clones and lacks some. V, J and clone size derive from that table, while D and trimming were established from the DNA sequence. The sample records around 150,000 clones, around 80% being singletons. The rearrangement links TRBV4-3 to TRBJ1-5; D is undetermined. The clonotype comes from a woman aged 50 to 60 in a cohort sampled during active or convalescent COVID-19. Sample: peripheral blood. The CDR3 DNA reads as TGCGCCAGCAGCCAAGCGGGAAGTGGGCAGCCCCAGCATTTT. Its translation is CASSQAGSGQPQHF.